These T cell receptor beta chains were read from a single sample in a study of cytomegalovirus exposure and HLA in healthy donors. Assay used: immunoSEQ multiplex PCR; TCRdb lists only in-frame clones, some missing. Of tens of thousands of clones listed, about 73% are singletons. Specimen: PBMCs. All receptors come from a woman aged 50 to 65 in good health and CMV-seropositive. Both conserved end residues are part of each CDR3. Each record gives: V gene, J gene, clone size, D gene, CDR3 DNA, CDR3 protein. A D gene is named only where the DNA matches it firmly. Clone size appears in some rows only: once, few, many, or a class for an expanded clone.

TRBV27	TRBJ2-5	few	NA	TGTGCCAGCAGTTTGGGTTCCGGGTTACAAGAGACCCAGTACTTC	CASSLGSGLQETQYF
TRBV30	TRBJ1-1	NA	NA	TGTGCCTGGAGTTATACAGAGAACACTGAAGCTTTCTTT	CAWSYTENTEAFF
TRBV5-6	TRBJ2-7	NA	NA	TGTGCCAGCAGCTTTTCAGGGGCGGCCTACGAGCAGTACTTC	CASSFSGAAYEQYF
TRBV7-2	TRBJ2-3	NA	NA	TGTGCCAGCAGTTCAGCGGGCCTTCCCACAGATACGCAGTATTTT	CASSSAGLPTDTQYF
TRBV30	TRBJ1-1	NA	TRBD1	TGTGCCTGGAGTCGACAGGGGAGCGCTGAAGCTTTCTTT	CAWSRQGSAEAFF
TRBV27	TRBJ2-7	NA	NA	TGTGCCAGCAGTTTAACCCCATCGGGTGGCGGGAGAGGGGGCGAGCAGTACTTC	CASSLTPSGGGRGGEQYF
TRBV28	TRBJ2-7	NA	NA	TGTGCCAGCAGTTTATCACAGGGTACTCACGAGCAGTACTTC	CASSLSQGTHEQYF
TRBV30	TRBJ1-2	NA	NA	TGTGCCTGGAGCCGACTTACGGTGACTTTCGATGGCTACACCTTC	CAWSRLTVTFDGYTF
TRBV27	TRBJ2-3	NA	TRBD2	TGTGCCAGCAGTAGAGCGGGGGGGTTTTCGGATACGCAGTATTTT	CASSRAGGFSDTQYF
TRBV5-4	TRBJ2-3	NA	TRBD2	TGTGCCAGCAGATGGGGGGGGTCAGATACGCAGTATTTT	CASRWGGSDTQYF
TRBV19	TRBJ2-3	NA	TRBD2	TGTGCCAGTAGGATGACTAGCGGGAGTGCAGATACGCAGTATTTT	CASRMTSGSADTQYF
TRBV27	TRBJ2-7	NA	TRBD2	TGTGCCAGCAGTTTATCGACGGGGGGTGAGCAGTACTTC	CASSLSTGGEQYF